This T cell receptor (beta chain) originates from a study of CD8 T cells in Susac syndrome. The CDR3 sequence is 15 residues long. V was trimmed by 8 bases and J by 5 bases, leaving 21 bases between them. Germline values: CDR1 MNHEY, CDR2 SMNVEV (reference sequence). With random hexamers, reverse transcription was performed on about 0.5 to 1 ug of RNA. TCRdb recomputed calls from the immunoSEQ multiplex PCR reads with MiXCR, one row per CDR3 protein. Here the sample spans around 280,000 distinct CDR3 sequences, 70% to 90% being singletons. High-throughput TCR beta sequencing covered peripheral CD8+ and CD4+ T cells.

The V call is TRBV27, the J call TRBJ1-1; tentatively, D is TRBD1 (5 bases). The sequenced sample consisted of CD8+ T cells from PBMCs. The receptor comes from a human donor with multiple sclerosis. The CDR3 loop reads CASSRVGGVMTEAFF. In DNA, the CDR3 is TGTGCCAGCTCCCGAGTCGGAGGGGTGATGACTGAAGCTTTCTTT.